The source of this TCR beta chain is a study of T cells in Graves' hyperthyroidism and ophthalmopathy. General study results and limits: A model using 13 V-J features told ophthalmopathy apart from stable hyperthyroidism. Blood samples included most of the expanded thyroid clonotypes exceeding 0.001. Model-based prediction identified ophthalmopathy a median approximately 6.2 months prior to its onset.

Patients were excluded because of uncontrolled infection, other autoimmune disease, pregnancy or lactation. Germline values: CDR1 SEHNR, CDR2 FQNEAQ (reference sequence). V dropped 5 bases and J dropped 3 bases, with 15 bases sitting between them. CDR3 size: 15 residues. About this clonotype: The target antigen is unknown.

TCR beta CDR3 region amplification was performed from RNA transcripts. The primer set for the first-round RT-PCR of the TCR CDR3 was HTBI. TCRdb redid the calling of the multiplex PCR reads with MiXCR, one entry per CDR3 protein. The sample has about 360,000 distinct CDR3 sequences; about 25% are singletons. Input material: blood. The chain has TRBV7-9 and TRBJ2-3; D perhaps matches TRBD2 (6 bases). The sequence was obtained from a man aged 50-60 years with Graves' hyperthyroidism. This CDR3 reads CASSPRSGLTDTQYF. DNA for the CDR3: TGTGCCAGCAGCCCCAGAAGCGGACTAACAGATACGCAGTATTTT. The full variable domain, rest sourced from reference TRBV7-9 and TRBJ2-3, is DTGVSQNPRHKITKRGQNVTFRCDPISEHNRLYWYRQTLGQGPEFLTYFQNEAQLEKSRLLSDRFSAERPKGSFSTLEIQRTEQGDSAMYLCASSPRSGLTDTQYFGPGTRLTVL.